One and the same sample provided the 26 T cell receptor beta chains below, sequenced in a study of T cell responses to AZD1222 COVID-19 vaccine. TCRdb's copy holds only in-frame clones and misses some; the assay was immunoSEQ multiplex PCR. The sample includes roughly 120,000 clones, approximately 85% seen only once; the top ten take around 6.2%. Source: peripheral blood, taken on day 0 of AZD1222 vaccination. Source of these receptors: an adult in good health.

The chain is built from TRBV19 and TRBJ1-1, with D maybe TRBD1 (5 bases). Germline V gene sequence: CDR1 LNHDA, CDR2 SQIVND (reference sequence). The CDR3 loop spans 13 amino acids. The V end lost 8 bases, the J end lost 1 base, and 11 bases lay between the germline ends. The CDR3 reads CASLGVKNTEAFF. CDR3 nucleotides: TGTGCCAGTTTGGGGGTAAAGAACACTGAAGCTTTCTTT.

The V and J genes are TRBV27 and TRBJ2-1, with no clear D. Germline V lookup: CDR1 MNHEY, CDR2 SMNVEV (reference sequence). This CDR3 contains 11 residues. Trimming removed 6 bases from V and 6 bases from J, with 6 bases in between. CDR3 amino acids: CASRNFNEQFF. The DNA for the CDR3 is TGTGCCAGCAGAAACTTCAATGAGCAGTTCTTC.

Details on this clone: The junction shows a germline mismatch at one end, possibly a read error. The chain has TRBV7-7 and TRBJ2-7, with D tentatively TRBD2 (6 bases). The CDR3 runs to 15 residues. The V gene's germline CDR1 is SSHAT and CDR2 FNYEAQ (reference sequence). For the CDR3, the DNA is TGTGCTAGCAGCTTCAAGCCGGGGGAAGTGTACGAGCAGTACTTC. This encodes CASSFKPGEVYEQYF.

This clone appeared a few times. The chain has TRBV9 and TRBJ2-2; D remains unclear. The CDR3 length is 14 residues. Germline V lookup: CDR1 SGDLS, CDR2 YYNGEE. The V end lost 0 bases, the J end lost 3 bases, and 6 bases lay between the germline ends. The CDR3: CASSVAGDTGELFF. CDR3 in DNA: TGTGCCAGCAGCGTAGCTGGGGACACCGGGGAGCTGTTTTTT.

This clone is medium-sized (0.01 to 0.1%) within its sample. This sample also contains other DNA sequences that code for the same CDR3. The genes are TRBV27 and TRBJ2-3; 8 bases align to TRBD1. Germline V gene data show CDR1 as MNHEY and CDR2 as SMNVEV (reference sequence). The J segment lost 6 bases and the V segment lost 6 bases, leaving 5 bases of the junction unmatched. The CDR3 loop spans 13 amino acids. The CDR3 coding sequence is TGTGCCAGCAGGACAGGGGCTGTGGATACGCAGTATTTT. Translation gives CASRTGAVDTQYF.

CDR3 nucleotide sequence: TGTGCCAGCAGTTACCGGGACAGGGTTGTCGGAAACACCATATATTTT. It translates to CASSYRDRVVGNTIYF. The chain links TRBV28 to TRBJ1-3; 9 bases match TRBD1. Trimming cost V 4 bases and J 4 bases; bases outside gene matches: 8. CDR3 length: 16 amino acids. Germline CDR1 reads MDHEN; CDR2 reads SYDVKM. The full variable domain, with the rest looked up from reference TRBV28 and TRBJ1-3, is DVKVTQSSRYLVKRTGEKVFLECVQDMDHENMFWYRQDPGLGLRLIYFSYDVKMKEKGDIPEGYSVSREKKERFSLILESASTNQTSMYLCASSYRDRVVGNTIYFGEGSWLTVV.

The rearrangement links TRBV28 to TRBJ1-1, with D possibly being TRBD1 (6 bases). The CDR3 extends over 13 amino acids. V was shortened by 10 bases and J by 1 base, with 13 bases between the two germline ends. The germline V gene has CDR1 MDHEN and CDR2 SYDVKM. The CDR3 bases are TGTGCCACCCTAGGGGGAAAGAACACTGAAGCTTTCTTT. This encodes CATLGGKNTEAFF.

V and J are TRBV6-5 and TRBJ2-7; D ambiguous. CDR3 length: 14 residues. Germline CDR1 MNHEY, CDR2 SVGAGI. V lost 5 bases and J lost 9, with 20 bases in between. In DNA, the CDR3 is TGTGCCAGCAGTATGTTAACAGAGGCTGGCGGGCAGTACTTC. It codes for CASSMLTEAGGQYF.

This chain links TRBV7-3 with TRBJ2-1, with 8 bases that match TRBD2. CDR3 length: 13 residues. J lost 2 bases, V lost 9 bases, and 3 bases had no gene match. Germline loops: CDR1 SGHTA, CDR2 FQGTGA. The DNA for the CDR3 is TGTGCCAGAACGGGAGGGCCCTACAATGAGCAGTTCTTC. This encodes CARTGGPYNEQFF. The full variable domain, in which reference TRBV7-3 and TRBJ2-1 provide the parts outside the CDR3, is GAGVSQTPSNKVTEKGKYVELRCDPISGHTALYWYRQSLGQGPEFLIYFQGTGAADDSGLPNDRFFAVRPEGSVSTLKIQRTERGDSAVYLCARTGGPYNEQFFGPGTRLTVL.

The chain recombines TRBV2 with TRBJ2-2; D is unresolved. Trimming cost V 3 bases and J 5 bases, with 7 bases left between them. CDR1 and CDR2 (germline): SNHLY, FYNNEI. This CDR3 is 13 amino acids long. The CDR3: CASSDRSTGELFF. CDR3 bases: TGTGCCAGCAGTGATAGGTCGACCGGGGAGCTGTTTTTT.

For the CDR3, the DNA is TGTGCCAGCAGACCGTTACGGGGGGGCGGCGCCGGGGAGCTGTTTTTT. Protein product: CASRPLRGGGAGELFF. This rearrangement joins TRBV11-1 to TRBJ2-2, with 8 bases identical to TRBD2. The germline CDR1 and CDR2 sequences are SGHAT and FQDESV (reference sequence). This CDR3 spans 16 amino acids. V lost 6 bases, J lost 6 bases, and 12 bases stayed unmatched.

This chain links TRBV19 with TRBJ2-2; D gene ambiguous. This CDR3 spans 15 amino acids. Germline CDR1 is LNHDA and CDR2 is SQIVND (reference sequence). V was cut by 5 bases and J by 0 bases, with 10 bases left in between. The CDR3 nucleotides are TGTGCCAGTAGTTCGGTACACCCGAACACCGGGGAGCTGTTTTTT. Amino acid sequence: CASSSVHPNTGELFF.

The chain is built from TRBV27 and TRBJ2-7; 9 bases agree with TRBD1. From germline, CDR1 is MNHEY and CDR2 SMNVEV (reference sequence). Trimming took 6 bases from V and 2 from J; bases not matched to a gene: 14. CDR3 length: 17 amino acids. In DNA, the CDR3 is TGTGCCAGCAGGGGGGGGCGACGGGACAGGGCGCCCTACGAGCAGTACTTC. Its translation: CASRGGRRDRAPYEQYF.

This clone was recorded once. CDR3 loop: CASSFRGGLENIQYF. CDR3 nucleotides: TGTGCCAGCAGCTTCCGCGGGGGGCTGGAAAACATTCAGTACTTC. V is TRBV7-8 and J is TRBJ2-4, with 8 positions matching TRBD2. From germline, CDR1 is SGHVS and CDR2 FQNEAQ. This CDR3 has 15 amino acids. V shed 3 bases, J shed 5 bases, and the junction held 6 bases outside the gene matches.

V gene TRBV27 combines with J gene TRBJ1-5; tentative D call: TRBD1 (5 bases). This CDR3 region has 15 residues. Trimming left V 2 bases short and J 3 bases short, with 11 bases between. Germline V gives CDR1 MNHEY, CDR2 SMNVEV (reference sequence). CDR3 residues: CASSLGGAINQPQHF. The CDR3 coding sequence is TGTGCCAGCAGTTTAGGTGGGGCTATCAATCAGCCCCAGCATTTT.

This clone was picked up a small number of times. The chain joins TRBV4-1 to TRBJ2-1; TRBD2 aligns across 8 bases. The J segment lost 10 bases and the V segment lost 1 base, leaving 9 bases of the junction unmatched. The CDR3 spans 15 residues. Germline V gene lookup returns CDR1 MGHRA and CDR2 YSYEKL. The CDR3 DNA sequence: TGCGCCAGCAGCCAAGGGTTAGTAGCGGGGCACGAGCAGTTCTTC. Translated: CASSQGLVAGHEQFF.

The chain combines TRBV7-9 with TRBJ1-3; D possibly corresponds to TRBD1 (6 bases). This CDR3 has 10 amino acids. CDR1 SEHNR and CDR2 FQNEAQ come from the germline V gene (reference sequence). V was pared by 1 base and J by 16 bases, with 8 bases between. CDR3 sequence: CASSLGDTYF. DNA of the CDR3: TGTGCCAGCAGCTTAGGGGACACCTATTTT.

The chain carries TRBV27 and TRBJ1-3, with D maybe TRBD1 (6 bases). Germline values: CDR1 MNHEY, CDR2 SMNVEV (reference sequence). The CDR3 is 14 residues long. The V gene lost 8 bases and the J gene lost 2 bases, with 13 bases spanning the gap. CDR3 DNA sequence: TGTGCCAGCCGGCTAGAGGGGGCTGGAAACACCATATATTTT. Translation gives CASRLEGAGNTIYF.

This clone is a singleton in its sample. The genes are TRBV30 and TRBJ1-1; 7 positions match TRBD1. The V and J ends lost 5 bases and 0 bases, in that order; junction bases with no gene match: 3. Germline lookup yields CDR1 GTSNPN and CDR2 SVGIG (reference sequence). The CDR3 is 13 amino acids. As DNA, the CDR3 is TGTGCCTGGTCCACAGGGGTGAACACTGAAGCTTTCTTT. Protein product: CAWSTGVNTEAFF.

This clone was picked up a small number of times. J is TRBJ1-6 and V is TRBV5-1, with D possibly TRBD1 on 6 matching bases. Trimming left V 3 bases short and J 10 bases short, with 17 bases between. Germline values: CDR1 SGHRS, CDR2 YFSETQ. CDR3 size: 15 residues. The CDR3 sequence is CASSSQGPQESPLHF. Written as DNA, the CDR3 is TGCGCCAGCAGCTCCCAGGGGCCCCAGGAGTCACCCCTCCACTTT.

The gene calls are TRBV4-1 and TRBJ2-2, with D maybe TRBD1 (6 bases). Germline V CDR1 and CDR2: MGHRA, YSYEKL. This CDR3 is built from 15 residues. Between the trimmed V and J ends, which lost 8 bases and 2 bases, there was a span of 15 bases. The CDR3 region is CASQSRDTNTGELFF. The DNA for the CDR3 is TGCGCCAGCCAATCCCGGGACACTAACACCGGGGAGCTGTTTTTT.

This clone has a handful of counts. The chain uses TRBV27 and TRBJ1-6; possibly TRBD1 for D (6 bases). This CDR3 has 15 amino acids. Germline V gene lookup returns CDR1 MNHEY and CDR2 SMNVEV (reference sequence). V was pared by 6 bases and J by 7 bases, with 16 bases between. The DNA of the CDR3 is TGTGCCAGCAGGGTCGGGGGACAATACAATTCACCCCTCCACTTT. Amino acids: CASRVGGQYNSPLHF.

V usage is TRBV11-3 and J usage is TRBJ1-6; no definite D call. V dropped 2 bases and J dropped 9 bases, with 11 bases sitting between them. The CDR3 is made up of 14 amino acids. Per germline, CDR1 SGHNT and CDR2 YENEEA. CDR3 DNA: TGTGCCAGCAGCTTATTAGGTTCAGGTTCACCCCTCCACTTT. It codes for CASSLLGSGSPLHF.

As to this clone: Other DNA sequences from this sample encode an identical CDR3 as well. V usage is TRBV12-3 or TRBV12-4 and J usage is TRBJ2-7; 7 bases are shared with TRBD1. This CDR3 is built from 13 residues. The V gene end was trimmed by 3 bases and the J gene end by 5 bases; junction bases not matched to a gene: 4. CDR3 sequence reads: CASSLTGFNEQYF. The CDR3 DNA follows: TGTGCCAGCAGTTTGACAGGGTTTAACGAGCAGTACTTC.

For the CDR3, the DNA is TGTGCCAGCAGACCCCTAGCGGGGGGGCCAGATACGCAGTATTTT. Translation: CASRPLAGGPDTQYF. The chain links TRBV3-1 (or the pseudogene TRBV3-2) to TRBJ2-3; 12 bases map to TRBD2. The J segment lost 4 bases and the V segment lost 6 bases, leaving 5 bases of the junction unmatched. This CDR3 is built from 15 residues. CDR1 is LGHDT and CDR2 is YNNKEL in the germline V gene (reference sequence).

The chain recombines TRBV6-6 with TRBJ1-1; 8 bases match TRBD1. The CDR3 has 16 amino acids. Germline V gives CDR1 MNHNY, CDR2 SVGAGI (reference sequence). Unmatched junction bases numbered 13, after V lost 6 bases and J lost 4 bases. The CDR3 is CASSPSTGGSATEAFF. The CDR3, as DNA: TGTGCCAGCAGCCCAAGCACAGGGGGTAGCGCCACTGAAGCTTTCTTT.